The 7 T cell receptor beta chains given below trace back to one sample, sequenced in a study of cytomegalovirus exposure and HLA in healthy donors. Repertoires were generated with immunoSEQ multiplex PCR, while TCRdb's copy carries only in-frame clones and drops some. The sample holds 95,000 to 150,000 clones, roughly 89% seen once. Sequencing was performed on PBMCs. These receptors originate from a woman between 18 and 30 years old in good health and CMV-seronegative.

The sample holds one count of this clone. CDR3: CASSSLFGGRTFF. For the CDR3, the DNA is TGTGCCAGCAGCAGCTTATTTGGCGGCCGAACTTTCTTT. V and J are TRBV7-9 and TRBJ1-1; D gene ambiguous. The V end lost 5 bases, the J end lost 12 bases, and 19 bases lay between the germline ends. CDR3 length: 13 residues. CDR1 and CDR2 from the germline V gene are SEHNR and FQNEAQ (reference sequence).

The chain employs TRBV10-1 and TRBJ2-5, with TRBD2 matching over 12 bases. This CDR3 is 16 amino acids long. Germline-derived CDR1 and CDR2 are WNHNN and SYGVQD (reference sequence). J was trimmed by 2 bases and V by 0 bases; bases with no gene match: 1. The CDR3 DNA reads TGCGCCAGCAGTGAGTCGACTAGCGGGGGTCAAGAGACCCAGTACTTC. Its translation: CASSESTSGGQETQYF.

The chain carries TRBV5-1 and TRBJ2-1; 13 bases map to TRBD2. From germline, CDR1 is SGHRS and CDR2 YFSETQ. The CDR3 consists of 18 residues. V gave up 5 bases and J gave up 2 bases; unmatched junction bases: 10. CDR3: CASRPGLAGPLTYNEQFF. As DNA, the CDR3 is TGCGCCAGCAGGCCGGGACTAGCGGGGCCGTTAACCTACAATGAGCAGTTCTTC.

V and J are TRBV11-2 and TRBJ2-1; 10 bases match TRBD2. V was pared by 1 base and J by 7 bases, with 4 bases of the junction left unmatched. Germline V gives CDR1 SGHAT, CDR2 FQNNGV. The CDR3 spans 15 residues. The CDR3 loop reads CASSLGAGGGNEQFF. DNA of the CDR3: TGTGCCAGCAGCTTAGGAGCGGGAGGGGGAAATGAGCAGTTCTTC.

This clone was observed once. The chain couples TRBV5-1 to TRBJ1-2; no clear D. The V gene's germline CDR1 is SGHRS and CDR2 YFSETQ. Trimming removed 0 bases at V and 6 bases at J, with 9 bases between. The CDR3 covers 13 residues. The CDR3, as DNA: TGCGCCAGCAGCTTGGTTTTATCCGATGGCTACACCTTC. It is translated as CASSLVLSDGYTF.

The gene calls are TRBV28 and TRBJ1-4; weak D call: TRBD1 (6 bases). Germline CDR1 reads MDHEN; CDR2 reads SYDVKM. The length of the CDR3 is 16 residues. Trimming took off 4 bases at V and 5 bases at J, with 17 bases between the two ends. Here the CDR3 DNA reads TGTGCCAGCAGTTCACTTAGGGGGGGGCGGAATGAAAAACTGTTTTTT. Its translation is CASSSLRGGRNEKLFF.

This sequence joins TRBV11-3 and TRBJ2-1; D uncertain. The CDR3 loop spans 12 amino acids. Germline loops: CDR1 SGHNT, CDR2 YENEEA. V was pared by 3 bases and J by 4 bases, with 4 bases between. Here the CDR3 reads CASSFNYNEQFF. The CDR3 bases are TGTGCCAGCAGCTTTAATTACAATGAGCAGTTCTTC.